The rows below give T cell receptor beta chains drawn from one sample of a study of blood T cells in healthy people across ages. TCRdb reprocessed the 5' RACE reads with MiXCR, giving one entry per CDR3 protein. The sample lists almost 300,000 distinct CDR3 sequences; 25% to 30% were seen once. The sequenced sample was blood. These receptors were obtained from a woman in her 70s in good health. Both conserved end residues are part of each CDR3.

v_gene: TRBV5-1
CDR3aa: CASSLLTSSAAEQYF

v_gene: TRBV20-1
CDR3aa: CSARDKTYEQYF

v_gene: TRBV7-2
CDR3aa: CASSLQGAANEKLFF

v_gene: TRBV28
CDR3aa: CASSSRDSSYEQYF

v_gene: TRBV28
CDR3aa: CASSPQSVSSYEQYF

v_gene: TRBV2
CDR3aa: CASSEGSSKNIQYF

v_gene: TRBV29-1
CDR3aa: CSVAGGLPSGANVLTF

v_gene: TRBV4-1
CDR3aa: CASRLQGARDTQYF

v_gene: TRBV12-3/TRBV12-4
CDR3aa: CASSLLAESEQYF

v_gene: TRBV6-2/TRBV6-3
CDR3aa: CASSWGIYEQYF

v_gene: TRBV20-1
CDR3aa: CSALSGRTYNEQFF

v_gene: TRBV20-1
CDR3aa: CSASINPADGYTF